Listed below are T cell receptor beta chains from one sample, sequenced in a study of OX40 agonist ivuxolimab in advanced cancers. The table came from immunoSEQ multiplex PCR; TCRdb's copy has only in-frame clones and leaves some out. The sample lists about 55,000 clones; about nine tenths were seen once. Specimen: CD4+ or CD8+ T cells sorted from blood, collected in a trial of the OX40 agonist ivuxolimab. The receptors come from an adult with an advanced solid tumor such as melanoma, head and neck, liver or kidney cancer. Each CDR3 is given with its conserved first and last residue. The D gene is left open where the match is weak. The size field is filled for only some rows; it gives once, few, many or a size class.

v_gene	abundance	d_gene	j_gene	CDR3nt	CDR3aa
TRBV6-5	.	TRBD2	TRBJ2-3	TGTGCCAGCAGTTACCTACGCGGGGGGCAGGATACGCAGTATTTT	CASSYLRGGQDTQYF
TRBV5-1	.	TRBD2	TRBJ2-5	TGCGCCAGCAGCTTGGCGGCGGGAGCTGAAGAGACCCAGTACTTC	CASSLAAGAEETQYF
TRBV5-1	.	.	TRBJ1-2	TGCGCCAGCAGCCCCCAACAGTTGGGAGCGGCCTTGGGGACCTTC	CASSPQQLGAALGTF
TRBV10-2	.	.	TRBJ2-1	TGCGCCAGCAGTGAGTCGATAGGGAAAGGTGAGCAGTTCTTC	CASSESIGKGEQFF
TRBV7-8	.	.	TRBJ1-6	TGTGCCAGCAGCTTAGCGCTGGGGATCTATAATTCACCCCTCCACTTT	CASSLALGIYNSPLHF
TRBV5-6	.	.	TRBJ2-7	TGTGCCAGCAGCTTTCGGACACCTTACGAGCAGTACTTC	CASSFRTPYEQYF
TRBV30	.	.	TRBJ2-5	TGTGCCTGGAGTGAAGGGGGGACCCAGTACTTC	CAWSEGGTQYF
TRBV29-1	.	.	TRBJ2-2	TGCAGCGTTGATGGGGATAACACCGGGGAGCTGTTTTTT	CSVDGDNTGELFF
TRBV28	.	TRBD2	TRBJ2-5	TGTGCCAGCAGCTCCCCGGGACTAGCGGAAGAGACCCAGTACTTC	CASSSPGLAEETQYF
TRBV27	.	.	TRBJ2-7	TGTGCCAGCAGTCCCACCCACCTCCAGGGAAACGAGCAGTACTTC	CASSPTHLQGNEQYF
TRBV10-2	.	.	TRBJ2-7	TGCGCCAGCAGTGCCACCTACGAGCAGTACTTC	CASSATYEQYF
TRBV9	once	.	TRBJ2-5	TGTGCCAGCAGCGCCGGGACGGCCCAAGAGACCCAGTACTTC	CASSAGTAQETQYF
TRBV6-5	.	.	TRBJ1-3	TGTGCCAGCAGCTCAGGGTCCTTCTCTGGAAACACCATATATTTT	CASSSGSFSGNTIYF